The T cell receptor beta chain under discussion was sequenced for a study of T-cell memory formation after mild COVID-19. General observations from the study: Pre-infection memory carried some responding clones, suggesting that cross-reactive memory joined. Mainly CM and EM harbored the contracting CD4+ clones; mainly EMRA harbored the CD8+ ones. Clones contracting over day 15 to 85 were CD4/CD8 balanced, with later expanders leaning CD4+.

Trimming removed 3 bases from V and 8 bases from J; junction bases left unmatched: 8. The CDR3 consists of 15 residues. The germline CDR1 and CDR2 sequences are SGHTA and FQGTGA. TCRdb reanalysed the 5' RACE reads using MiXCR and keeps one entry per CDR3 protein. The repertoire includes 200,000 to 300,000 distinct CDR3 sequences, roughly a tenth of them detected once, and 20% to 25% sits in the top ten. Turning to this clonotype: What it binds is not known.

Sequencing used PBMCs or a T cell subset sorted from them (not recorded which). J is TRBJ2-1 and V is TRBV7-3; TRBD2 matches at 9 bases. The source of this sequence is a man in his late teens or twenties who had mild COVID-19 (a few samples of this study predate the infection). Cell type and time point are not known. In DNA, the CDR3 is TGTGCCAGCAGCTTCTCGAGCGGGGGGTCCGATGAGCAGTTCTTC. Amino acid sequence: CASSFSSGGSDEQFF.